A selection of T cell receptor beta chains follows, all from one sample in a study of PD-1 blockade in mismatch repair-deficient tumors. Only in-frame clones appear in the TCRdb table, and some are missing; sequencing was by immunoSEQ multiplex PCR. Here the sample spans approximately 100,000 clones, 70% to 85% being singletons. The sample here was peripheral blood, taken approximately 35 weeks after starting pembrolizumab. These receptors were collected from an adult with mismatch repair-deficient cancer. CDR3s include the opening cysteine and the closing phenylalanine or tryptophan. The order of the fields is D gene, J gene, CDR3 length, clone size, V gene, CDR3 protein, CDR3 DNA. A D gene is named only where the DNA matches it firmly. Clone size is stated in some rows and not others, as once, few, many or a class when expanded.

D gene: .; J gene: TRBJ2-7; CDR3 length: 14; clone size: once; V gene: TRBV6-6; CDR3 protein: CASSYPFYPYEQYF; CDR3 DNA: TGTGCCAGCAGTTACCCCTTCTACCCCTACGAGCAGTACTTC
D gene: .; J gene: TRBJ1-2; CDR3 length: 15; clone size: .; V gene: TRBV5-1; CDR3 protein: CASSLEQGPLDGYTF; CDR3 DNA: TGCGCCAGCAGCTTGGAACAGGGCCCTCTCGATGGCTACACCTTC
D gene: TRBD2; J gene: TRBJ2-7; CDR3 length: 16; clone size: .; V gene: TRBV27; CDR3 protein: CASRAGGGYASYEQYF; CDR3 DNA: TGTGCCAGCAGAGCTGGGGGGGGGTACGCTTCCTACGAGCAGTACTTC
D gene: .; J gene: TRBJ1-3; CDR3 length: 15; clone size: .; V gene: TRBV5-5; CDR3 protein: CASSPRTYSGNTIYF; CDR3 DNA: TGTGCCAGCAGTCCTAGGACCTACTCTGGAAACACCATATATTTT
D gene: TRBD1; J gene: TRBJ1-2; CDR3 length: 16; clone size: .; V gene: TRBV7-9; CDR3 protein: CASQSWLGQERYGYTF; CDR3 DNA: TGTGCCAGCCAATCCTGGCTAGGACAGGAGCGATATGGCTACACCTTC
D gene: .; J gene: TRBJ1-5; CDR3 length: 18; clone size: .; V gene: TRBV7-2; CDR3 protein: CASSLRIPGQPLTQPQHF; CDR3 DNA: TGTGCCAGCAGCTTACGAATTCCAGGACAGCCGCTCACTCAGCCCCAGCATTTT
D gene: .; J gene: TRBJ2-3; CDR3 length: 12; clone size: once; V gene: TRBV9; CDR3 protein: CASSIPARFMYF; CDR3 DNA: TGTGCCAGCAGCATCCCGGCTAGGTTCATGTATTTT
D gene: .; J gene: TRBJ2-3; CDR3 length: 14; clone size: .; V gene: TRBV29-1; CDR3 protein: CSVRQGGYTDTQYF; CDR3 DNA: TGCAGCGTTAGGCAGGGGGGGTACACAGATACGCAGTATTTT
D gene: .; J gene: TRBJ1-2; CDR3 length: 12; clone size: .; V gene: TRBV27; CDR3 protein: CASSLVGQAYTF; CDR3 DNA: TGTGCCAGCAGTTTGGTCGGGCAGGCCTACACCTTC
D gene: TRBD1; J gene: TRBJ2-7; CDR3 length: 15; clone size: .; V gene: TRBV19; CDR3 protein: CASSLDRGRSYEQYF; CDR3 DNA: TGTGCCAGTAGCCTGGACAGGGGTCGCTCCTACGAGCAGTACTTC
D gene: .; J gene: TRBJ2-5; CDR3 length: 11; clone size: .; V gene: TRBV20-1; CDR3 protein: CSASFVGTQYF; CDR3 DNA: TGCAGTGCTTCGTTCGTAGGGACCCAGTACTTC
D gene: .; J gene: TRBJ2-1; CDR3 length: 14; clone size: few; V gene: TRBV5-1; CDR3 protein: CASSSREIHNEQFF; CDR3 DNA: TGCGCCAGCAGCTCCAGGGAAATCCACAATGAGCAGTTCTTC
D gene: .; J gene: TRBJ1-4; CDR3 length: 16; clone size: few; V gene: TRBV12-5; CDR3 protein: CASGFPRGRGDEKLFF; CDR3 DNA: TGTGCTAGTGGTTTTCCCCGGGGGCGCGGGGATGAAAAACTGTTTTTT
D gene: .; J gene: TRBJ2-5; CDR3 length: 13; clone size: .; V gene: TRBV5-1; CDR3 protein: CASGSLSEETQYF; CDR3 DNA: TGCGCCAGCGGGAGTTTGTCGGAAGAGACCCAGTACTTC
D gene: .; J gene: TRBJ2-7; CDR3 length: 15; clone size: once; V gene: TRBV11-1; CDR3 protein: CASSFLGTGSYEQYF; CDR3 DNA: TGTGCCAGCAGCTTTTTGGGAACAGGCTCCTACGAGCAGTACTTC
D gene: TRBD2; J gene: TRBJ2-3; CDR3 length: 18; clone size: .; V gene: TRBV7-6; CDR3 protein: CASSPRIPTSRHTDTQYF; CDR3 DNA: TGTGCCAGCAGCCCCCGTATTCCGACTAGCCGACACACAGATACGCAGTATTTT
D gene: .; J gene: TRBJ2-7; CDR3 length: 17; clone size: .; V gene: TRBV5-8; CDR3 protein: CASSLSLGRGYSYEQYF; CDR3 DNA: TGTGCCAGCAGCTTGAGCTTAGGCAGGGGATACTCCTACGAGCAGTACTTC
D gene: .; J gene: TRBJ1-5; CDR3 length: 14; clone size: .; V gene: TRBV4-1; CDR3 protein: CASSQGPGNQPQHF; CDR3 DNA: TGCGCCAGCAGCCAAGGACCGGGCAATCAGCCCCAGCATTTT
D gene: TRBD1; J gene: TRBJ2-7; CDR3 length: 15; clone size: .; V gene: TRBV4-2; CDR3 protein: CASSQAGQGIHEQYF; CDR3 DNA: TGTGCCAGCAGCCAAGCTGGACAGGGGATCCACGAGCAGTACTTC
D gene: .; J gene: TRBJ1-5; CDR3 length: 16; clone size: .; V gene: TRBV7-2; CDR3 protein: CASSPRDTDSNQPQHF; CDR3 DNA: TGTGCCAGCAGCCCCCGGGACACAGATAGCAATCAGCCCCAGCATTTT
D gene: .; J gene: TRBJ2-1; CDR3 length: 13; clone size: .; V gene: TRBV18; CDR3 protein: CASSPYSGNEQFF; CDR3 DNA: TGTGCCAGCTCACCATATTCCGGGAATGAGCAGTTCTTC
D gene: .; J gene: TRBJ2-1; CDR3 length: 14; clone size: once; V gene: TRBV10-2; CDR3 protein: CASSESLEFNEQFF; CDR3 DNA: TGCGCCAGCAGTGAGTCGTTGGAATTCAATGAGCAGTTCTTC
D gene: .; J gene: TRBJ1-3; CDR3 length: 15; clone size: .; V gene: TRBV5-1; CDR3 protein: CASSLAGVDGNTIYF; CDR3 DNA: TGCGCCAGCAGCTTGGCCGGGGTGGATGGAAACACCATATATTTT
D gene: .; J gene: TRBJ2-6; CDR3 length: 15; clone size: .; V gene: TRBV7-9; CDR3 protein: CASSQTVSGANVLTF; CDR3 DNA: TGTGCCAGCAGCCAGACTGTTTCTGGGGCCAACGTCCTGACTTTC
D gene: .; J gene: TRBJ2-7; CDR3 length: 14; clone size: .; V gene: TRBV21-1; CDR3 protein: CASSKSGSSYEQYF; CDR3 DNA: TGTGCCAGCAGCAAAAGTGGGAGCTCCTACGAGCAGTACTTC
D gene: .; J gene: TRBJ2-7; CDR3 length: 15; clone size: .; V gene: TRBV13; CDR3 protein: CASSSPSEGTYEQYF; CDR3 DNA: TGTGCCAGCAGCTCACCCAGTGAGGGAACCTACGAGCAGTACTTC
D gene: TRBD2; J gene: TRBJ2-1; CDR3 length: 18; clone size: .; V gene: TRBV7-2; CDR3 protein: CASSFPPSGRAIYNEQFF; CDR3 DNA: TGTGCCAGCAGCTTCCCGCCCAGCGGGAGGGCCATTTACAATGAGCAGTTCTTC
D gene: TRBD2; J gene: TRBJ2-7; CDR3 length: 14; clone size: .; V gene: TRBV10-3; CDR3 protein: CAISVERDSYEQYF; CDR3 DNA: TGTGCCATCAGTGTTGAGCGGGACTCCTACGAGCAGTACTTC
D gene: TRBD1; J gene: TRBJ2-4; CDR3 length: 14; clone size: .; V gene: TRBV4-1; CDR3 protein: CASSQVQGTGIQYF; CDR3 DNA: TGCGCCAGCAGCCAAGTACAGGGGACCGGCATTCAGTACTTC
D gene: .; J gene: TRBJ2-3; CDR3 length: 14; clone size: .; V gene: TRBV15; CDR3 protein: CATSLNLGRDTQYF; CDR3 DNA: TGTGCCACCAGCCTGAATTTGGGAAGAGATACGCAGTATTTT
D gene: TRBD1; J gene: TRBJ1-3; CDR3 length: 16; clone size: .; V gene: TRBV28; CDR3 protein: CASTGQGFDSGNTIYF; CDR3 DNA: TGTGCCAGCACTGGACAGGGGTTCGACTCTGGAAACACCATATATTTT
D gene: TRBD2; J gene: TRBJ2-2; CDR3 length: 16; clone size: .; V gene: TRBV6-5; CDR3 protein: CASSYKASGNTGELFF; CDR3 DNA: TGTGCCAGCAGTTATAAGGCTAGCGGAAACACCGGGGAGCTGTTTTTT
D gene: .; J gene: TRBJ1-6; CDR3 length: 14; clone size: .; V gene: TRBV7-9; CDR3 protein: CASSSNLVDSPLHF; CDR3 DNA: TGTGCCAGCAGCTCCAACCTCGTCGATTCACCCCTCCACTTT
D gene: TRBD2; J gene: TRBJ2-7; CDR3 length: 15; clone size: .; V gene: TRBV5-6; CDR3 protein: CASTLAGGPGNEQYF; CDR3 DNA: TGTGCCAGCACCTTGGCGGGGGGGCCAGGGAACGAGCAGTACTTC
D gene: TRBD1; J gene: TRBJ2-7; CDR3 length: 14; clone size: once; V gene: TRBV18; CDR3 protein: CASSLGQGNYEQYF; CDR3 DNA: TGTGCCAGCTCACTGGGACAGGGGAACTACGAGCAGTACTTC
D gene: .; J gene: TRBJ1-5; CDR3 length: 17; clone size: .; V gene: TRBV5-3; CDR3 protein: CARSSQSGSYSNQPQHF; CDR3 DNA: TGTGCCAGAAGCTCACAGTCAGGGTCATATAGCAATCAGCCCCAGCATTTT
D gene: TRBD2; J gene: TRBJ2-7; CDR3 length: 15; clone size: .; V gene: TRBV5-1; CDR3 protein: CASSFGSGSAYEQYF; CDR3 DNA: TGCGCCAGCAGCTTCGGAAGCGGGAGTGCCTACGAGCAGTACTTC
D gene: .; J gene: TRBJ2-1; CDR3 length: 16; clone size: few; V gene: TRBV4-3; CDR3 protein: CASSQDRLALNNEQFF; CDR3 DNA: TGCGCCAGCAGCCAAGATCGCCTAGCGCTTAACAATGAGCAGTTCTTC
D gene: .; J gene: TRBJ1-1; CDR3 length: 12; clone size: .; V gene: TRBV2; CDR3 protein: CASTTGYTEAFF; CDR3 DNA: TGTGCCAGCACCACAGGGTACACTGAAGCTTTCTTT
D gene: TRBD1; J gene: TRBJ1-2; CDR3 length: 15; clone size: .; V gene: TRBV27; CDR3 protein: CASSSRDRGDYGYTF; CDR3 DNA: TGTGCCAGCAGTTCCCGGGACAGGGGTGACTATGGCTACACCTTC
D gene: TRBD2; J gene: TRBJ2-7; CDR3 length: 15; clone size: .; V gene: TRBV9; CDR3 protein: CASSVVAGGDYEQYF; CDR3 DNA: TGTGCCAGCAGCGTAGTCGCGGGAGGGGACTACGAGCAGTACTTC
D gene: TRBD2; J gene: TRBJ2-2; CDR3 length: 14; clone size: few; V gene: TRBV30; CDR3 protein: CAWRVAGVNGELFF; CDR3 DNA: TGTGCCTGGAGGGTAGCGGGAGTTAACGGGGAGCTGTTTTTT
D gene: TRBD2; J gene: TRBJ2-1; CDR3 length: 15; clone size: .; V gene: TRBV4-2; CDR3 protein: CASRPSGRAGNEQFF; CDR3 DNA: TGTGCCAGCAGACCCAGCGGGAGGGCCGGCAATGAGCAGTTCTTC
D gene: .; J gene: TRBJ2-3; CDR3 length: 14; clone size: .; V gene: TRBV2; CDR3 protein: CASINRTSTDTQYF; CDR3 DNA: TGTGCCAGCATTAACAGGACTAGCACAGATACGCAGTATTTT
D gene: TRBD2; J gene: TRBJ2-7; CDR3 length: 16; clone size: .; V gene: TRBV19; CDR3 protein: CASRAEREGPRSEQYF; CDR3 DNA: TGTGCCAGTCGGGCTGAGCGGGAGGGCCCTCGGAGCGAGCAGTACTTC
D gene: .; J gene: TRBJ2-7; CDR3 length: 14; clone size: .; V gene: TRBV6-5; CDR3 protein: CASSWDRLSYEQYF; CDR3 DNA: TGTGCCAGCAGTTGGGACCGCCTTTCCTACGAGCAGTACTTC